These 23 T cell receptor beta chains came from one sample sequenced in a study of technical replicates of blood from several donors. Data came from immunoSEQ multiplex PCR; TCRdb stores just in-frame clones and leaves some out. The data contain about 66,000 clones, 88% of them seen just once; the ten biggest clones take up under 6%. The sequenced sample was PBMCs. These receptors all come from a human donor in good health. Some clones in this sample may be carry-over from other donors' samples.

The V call is TRBV9, the J call TRBJ1-2, with 7 bases that match TRBD1. The CDR3 totals 15 residues. Germline V gives CDR1 SGDLS, CDR2 YYNGEE. J was trimmed by 5 bases and V by 3 bases; bases with no gene match: 10. The CDR3 reads CASSGEDRTPYGYTF. CDR3 sequence (DNA): TGTGCCAGCAGCGGAGAGGACAGGACCCCGTATGGCTACACCTTC.

The chain is built from TRBV20-1 and TRBJ2-7; D is unresolved. V was cut by 5 bases and J by 4 bases, with 9 bases left in between. The CDR3 spans 11 residues. Per the germline V gene, CDR1 is DFQATT and CDR2 is SNEGSKA (reference sequence). CDR3 sequence reads: CSARLEYEQYF. The CDR3 DNA is TGCAGTGCTCGACTGGAATACGAGCAGTACTTC.

CDR3 protein: CASSLSPSDEQFF. DNA for the CDR3: TGTGCCAGCAGCTTGTCCCCTTCGGATGAGCAGTTCTTC. The chain recombines TRBV5-4 with TRBJ2-1; D uncertain. The CDR3 sequence is 13 residues long. Germline CDR1 reads SGHNT; CDR2 reads YYREEE (reference sequence). V gave up 1 base and J gave up 8 bases, with 10 bases separating them. Using reference TRBV5-4 and TRBJ2-1 for the parts outside the CDR3, the full variable domain is ETGVTQSPTHLIKTRGQQVTLRCSSQSGHNTVSWYQQALGQGPQFIFQYYREEENGRGNFPPRFSGLQFPNYSSELNVNALELDDSALYLCASSLSPSDEQFFGPGTRLTVL.

This clone appeared once. The chain recombines TRBV18 with TRBJ1-4; 10 bases align to TRBD1. The J segment lost 7 bases and the V segment lost 3 bases, leaving 14 bases of the junction unmatched. Germline V gives CDR1 KGHSH, CDR2 LQKENI. The CDR3 length is 18 residues. The CDR3 loop is CASSPGTGESFRGEKLFF. CDR3 bases: TGTGCCAGCTCACCCGGGACAGGGGAATCGTTTCGCGGTGAAAAACTGTTTTTT.

This clone was seen once. The J gene is TRBJ2-3, the V gene TRBV11-2; 12 bases are a match to TRBD2. Germline values: CDR1 SGHAT, CDR2 FQNNGV. After removal of 8 bases from V and 4 bases from J, the junction contained 13 bases not matched to a gene. The CDR3 covers 17 residues. The CDR3 nucleotides read TGTGCCAGCTTCCGCGGGCTAGCGGGGGGGCGGGCAGATACGCAGTATTTT. It specifies CASFRGLAGGRADTQYF.

This chain joins TRBV7-2 and TRBJ2-2; D might be TRBD2 (6 bases). The ends were cut back, 0 bases at V and 2 bases at J, with 16 bases in the middle. CDR3 length equals 18 residues. Germline V CDR1 and CDR2: SGHTA, FQGNSA. CDR3 DNA sequence: TGTGCCAGCAGCTTAGCCCCCGTCAGCGGGCGTAACACCGGGGAGCTGTTTTTT. Translated: CASSLAPVSGRNTGELFF.

V gene TRBV20-1 combines with J gene TRBJ2-7, with D maybe TRBD2 (5 bases). Trimming left V 3 bases short and J 3 bases short, with 6 bases between. The CDR3 covers 11 residues. Germline V lookup: CDR1 DFQATT, CDR2 SNEGSKA (reference sequence). The CDR3 bases are TGCAGTGCTAGTACTAGCTACGAGCAGTACTTC. Amino acid sequence: CSASTSYEQYF.

The chain combines TRBV7-2 with TRBJ2-3; 7 nucleotides agree with TRBD2. The germline V gene encodes CDR1 SGHTA and CDR2 FQGNSA. J gave up 5 bases and V 3 bases, and 5 bases lay outside the gene matches. This CDR3 has 14 residues. DNA of the CDR3: TGTGCCAGCAGCTTTGCGGGAGAATTAGATACGCAGTATTTT. Translation: CASSFAGELDTQYF.

This chain links TRBV27 with TRBJ1-3; the D gene is possibly TRBD1 (5 bases). V shed 3 bases and J shed 2 bases, with 5 bases lying between them. The CDR3 loop spans 13 amino acids. The germline CDR1 and CDR2 sequences are MNHEY and SMNVEV (reference sequence). DNA of the CDR3: TGTGCCAGCAGTTTCAGGGCTGGAAACACCATATATTTT. It translates to CASSFRAGNTIYF.

This clone showed up just a few times. The chain joins TRBV14 to TRBJ2-7; TRBD1 aligns across 7 bases. This CDR3 comprises 18 residues. Trimming at V came to 3 bases and at J to 0 bases, leaving 14 bases not matched to a gene. The germline gives CDR1 SGHDN, CDR2 FVKESK. The CDR3: CASSQSWSRDSLSYEQYF. The CDR3 DNA sequence: TGTGCCAGCAGCCAGAGTTGGTCTCGGGACAGCCTCTCCTACGAGCAGTACTTC.

The chain carries TRBV5-1 and TRBJ2-2; 7 bases align to TRBD1. Trimming cost V 4 bases and J 7 bases; bases outside gene matches: 10. The CDR3 runs to 15 residues. The germline V gene encodes CDR1 SGHRS and CDR2 YFSETQ. CDR3 loop: CASSAMGQGDGELFF. For the CDR3, the DNA is TGCGCCAGCAGCGCGATGGGTCAGGGGGACGGGGAGCTGTTTTTT.

The rearrangement uses TRBV2 and TRBJ1-1, with D possibly matching TRBD1 (5 bases). Germline lookup yields CDR1 SNHLY and CDR2 FYNNEI. This CDR3 has 13 residues. The V end lost 6 bases, the J end lost 5 bases, and 13 bases lay between the germline ends. The CDR3 region is CASSVGGRTEAFF. CDR3 bases: TGTGCCAGCAGCGTGGGGGGGAGGACTGAAGCTTTCTTT.

The chain employs TRBV23-1 and TRBJ2-1; 12 nucleotides agree with TRBD2. TRBV23-1 is placed among ORFs of uncertain function. V dropped 7 bases and J dropped 5; count of bases not matched to a gene: 6. The CDR3 loop spans 15 amino acids. The CDR3 is CASTTSGGENNEQFF. The DNA of the CDR3 is TGCGCCAGCACGACTAGCGGGGGTGAAAACAATGAGCAGTTCTTC.

This clone was picked up one time. The V call is TRBV27, the J call TRBJ2-3, with 9 bases that match TRBD2. Germline CDR1 reads MNHEY; CDR2 reads SMNVEV (reference sequence). CDR3 size: 15 residues. With 6 bases clipped from V and 2 bases from J, the junction kept 6 bases outside the gene matches. CDR3 nucleotide sequence: TGTGCCAGCAGAGAGACTAGCGGCCCCACAGATACGCAGTATTTT. Translating it yields CASRETSGPTDTQYF.

This clone turned up a few times. The rearrangement uses TRBV29-1 and TRBJ1-5; 9 bases are shared with TRBD1. This CDR3 region has 13 residues. The germline CDR1 and CDR2 sequences are SQVTM and ANQGSEA. J gave up 11 bases and V 6 bases, and 11 bases lay outside the gene matches. This CDR3 reads CSVKQGAGRAQHF. CDR3 DNA sequence: TGCAGCGTCAAACAGGGGGCAGGCAGGGCCCAGCATTTT.

V usage is TRBV11-2 and J usage is TRBJ2-2; D call uncertain. This CDR3 comprises 13 residues. Germline CDR1 reads SGHAT; CDR2 reads FQNNGV. V was clipped by 1 base and J by 4 bases, with 4 bases between them. CDR3 loop: CASSLGRTGELFF. For the CDR3, the DNA is TGTGCCAGCAGCTTAGGTCGCACCGGGGAGCTGTTTTTT.

In this sample, this clone turned up once. This rearrangement joins TRBV30 to TRBJ2-2; TRBD1 matches at 8 bases. The CDR3 is made up of 15 amino acids. Germline CDR1 reads GTSNPN; CDR2 reads SVGIG (reference sequence). V dropped 7 bases and J dropped 5; count of bases not matched to a gene: 12. The CDR3 DNA is TGTGCCTCTTCGCACCCGGACAGGGCAACCGGGGAGCTGTTTTTT. It specifies CASSHPDRATGELFF. Full variable domain (remainder filled in from reference TRBV30 and TRBJ2-2): SQTIHQWPATLVQPVGSPLSLECTVEGTSNPNLYWYRQAAGRGLQLLFYSVGIGQISSEVPQNLSASRPQDRQFILSSKKLLLSDSGFYLCASSHPDRATGELFFGEGSRLTVL.

The chain uses TRBV19 and TRBJ1-2; D not resolved. Germline V gives CDR1 LNHDA, CDR2 SQIVND (reference sequence). The V and J ends lost 7 bases and 4 bases respectively, with 22 bases between them. This CDR3 region has 16 residues. The CDR3 nucleotides are TGTGCCAGTACCCCGCTCGGGTCCGACCTAATCTATGGCTACACCTTC. Translating gives CASTPLGSDLIYGYTF. The complete variable domain, with remaining parts taken from reference TRBV19 and TRBJ1-2, reads DGGITQSPKYLFRKEGQNVTLSCEQNLNHDAMYWYRQDPGQGLRLIYYSQIVNDFQKGDIAEGYSVSREKKESFPLTVTSAQKNPTAFYLCASTPLGSDLIYGYTFGSGTRLTVV.

This clone has more than one count but fewer than ten. The chain combines TRBV6-5 with TRBJ1-6; D is perhaps TRBD1 (5 bases). Germline CDR1 and CDR2: MNHEY and SVGAGI. The V end lost 8 bases, the J end lost 13 bases, and 18 bases lay between the germline ends. The length of the CDR3 is 13 residues. CDR3 sequence: CASALGGVAPLHF. CDR3 sequence (DNA): TGTGCCAGCGCCCTAGGAGGGGTTGCCCCCCTCCACTTT.

The V and J genes are TRBV7-2 and TRBJ1-2; D is unresolved. Looked up from germline, CDR1 is SGHTA and CDR2 is FQGNSA. Trimming left V 4 bases short and J 8 bases short, with 14 bases between. This CDR3 is 13 amino acids long. CDR3 DNA sequence: TGTGCCAGCAGCTCTGAGGCGCCGAAGGGCTACACCTTC. It encodes CASSSEAPKGYTF.

This clone was detected once. The V and J genes are TRBV4-3 and TRBJ2-7; D not certain. V gave up 0 bases and J gave up 3 bases, with 12 bases separating them. The germline V gene encodes CDR1 LGHNA and CDR2 YSLEER. This CDR3 is 15 amino acids long. The CDR3 DNA is TGCGCCAGCAGCCAAGATCTTTCAGGCATCTACGAGCAGTACTTC. It translates to CASSQDLSGIYEQYF.

V gene TRBV7-8 combines with J gene TRBJ2-3; 11 bases align to TRBD2. The CDR3 has 16 residues. Germline loops: CDR1 SGHVS, CDR2 FQNEAQ. V lost 7 bases and J lost 5; bases outside the gene matches: 11. CDR3 loop: CASTPGSGGAGDTQYF. The CDR3 DNA is TGTGCCAGCACCCCTGGTAGCGGGGGGGCAGGAGATACGCAGTATTTT.

DNA for the CDR3: TGTGCCAGCAGAACAGGGAGCACTGAAGCTTTCTTT. Amino acids: CASRTGSTEAFF. The V gene is TRBV27, the J gene TRBJ1-1; possibly TRBD1 for D (6 bases). Germline V CDR1 and CDR2: MNHEY, SMNVEV (reference sequence). Trimming pared 6 bases from V and 4 bases from J, leaving 9 bases between. CDR3 length: 12 amino acids.